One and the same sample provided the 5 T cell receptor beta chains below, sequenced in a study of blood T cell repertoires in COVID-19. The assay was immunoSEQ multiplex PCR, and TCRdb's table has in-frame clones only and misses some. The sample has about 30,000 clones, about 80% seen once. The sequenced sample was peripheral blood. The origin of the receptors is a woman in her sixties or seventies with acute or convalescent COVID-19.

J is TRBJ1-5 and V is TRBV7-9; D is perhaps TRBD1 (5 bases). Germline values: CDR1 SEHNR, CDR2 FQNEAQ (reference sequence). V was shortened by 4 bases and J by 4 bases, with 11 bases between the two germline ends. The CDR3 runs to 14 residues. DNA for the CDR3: TGTGCCAGCAGCTCTCTTCAGGGAAATCAGCCCCAGCATTTT. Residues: CASSSLQGNQPQHF.

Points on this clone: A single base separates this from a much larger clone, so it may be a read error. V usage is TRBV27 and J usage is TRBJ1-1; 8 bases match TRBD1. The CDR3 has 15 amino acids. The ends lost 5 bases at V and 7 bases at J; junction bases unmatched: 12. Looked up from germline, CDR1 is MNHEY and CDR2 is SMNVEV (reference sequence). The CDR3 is CASSRTQGGGIEAFF. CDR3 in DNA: TGTGCCAGCAGTAGAACACAGGGGGGGGGAATTGAAGCTTTCTTT.

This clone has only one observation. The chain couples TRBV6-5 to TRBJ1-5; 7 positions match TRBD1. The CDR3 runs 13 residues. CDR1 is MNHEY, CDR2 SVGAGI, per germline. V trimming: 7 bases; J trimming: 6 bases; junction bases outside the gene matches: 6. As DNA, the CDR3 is TGTGCCAGCACACAAGACAGGGTTCAGCCCCAGCATTTT. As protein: CASTQDRVQPQHF.

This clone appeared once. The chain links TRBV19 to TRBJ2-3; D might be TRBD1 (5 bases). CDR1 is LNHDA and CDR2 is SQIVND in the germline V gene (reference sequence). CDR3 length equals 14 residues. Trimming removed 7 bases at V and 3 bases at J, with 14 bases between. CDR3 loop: CASNRQQRTDTQYF. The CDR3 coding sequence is TGTGCCAGTAACAGGCAGCAAAGGACAGATACGCAGTATTTT. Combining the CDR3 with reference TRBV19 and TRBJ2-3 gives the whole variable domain DGGITQSPKYLFRKEGQNVTLSCEQNLNHDAMYWYRQDPGQGLRLIYYSQIVNDFQKGDIAEGYSVSREKKESFPLTVTSAQKNPTAFYLCASNRQQRTDTQYFGPGTRLTVL.

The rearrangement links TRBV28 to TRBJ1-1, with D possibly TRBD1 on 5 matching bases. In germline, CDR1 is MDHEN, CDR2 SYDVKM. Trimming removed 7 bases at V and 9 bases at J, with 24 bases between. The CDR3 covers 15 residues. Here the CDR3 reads CASIRGDSSIVKAFF. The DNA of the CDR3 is TGTGCCAGCATACGGGGGGACTCTTCGATTGTAAAAGCTTTCTTT.